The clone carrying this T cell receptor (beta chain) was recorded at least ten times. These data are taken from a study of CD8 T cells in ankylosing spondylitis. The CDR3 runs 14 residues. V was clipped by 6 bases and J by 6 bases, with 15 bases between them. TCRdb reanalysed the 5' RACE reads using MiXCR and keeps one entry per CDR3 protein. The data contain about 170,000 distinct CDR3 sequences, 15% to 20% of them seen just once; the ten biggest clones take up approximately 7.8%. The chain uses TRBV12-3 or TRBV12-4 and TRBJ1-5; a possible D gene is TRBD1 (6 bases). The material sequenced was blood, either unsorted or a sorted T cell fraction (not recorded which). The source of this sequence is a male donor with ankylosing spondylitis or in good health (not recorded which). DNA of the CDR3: TGTGCCAGCAGCAGTGAGGGGGGCGGTCAGCCCCAGCATTTT. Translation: CASSSEGGGQPQHF.